This TCR beta chain was identified in a study of post-analysis software for immune sequencing data. General study results and limits: TRBV5-6, TRBV5-1 and TRBV20-1 were among several TRBV segments more frequent in patients than controls.

Presence of unique molecular identifiers characterized the TCR beta cDNA libraries. TCRdb redid the calling of the PCR reads with MiXCR, one entry per CDR3 protein. The table lists 750,000 to 900,000 distinct CDR3 sequences, more than 45% of them singletons. As for this clonotype: Its antigen is not known.

The CDR3 length is 16 residues. Per germline, CDR1 MNHEY and CDR2 SVGAGI. V gave up 2 bases and J gave up 6 bases, with 17 bases separating them. The sample consisted of blood. This TCR was recovered from a girl aged 10 to 17 with multiple sclerosis. This sequence joins TRBV6-5 and TRBJ2-1; D gene ambiguous. CDR3 in DNA: TGTGCCAGCAGTTACGGAAAGGCTAGTTGGGGCAATGAGCAGTTCTTC. It encodes CASSYGKASWGNEQFF.